Below are 14 T cell receptor beta chains sequenced from a single sample in a study of beta chain features in type 1 diabetes. Study results and limitations: Shorter TCRB CDR3s, moderately but significantly so, marked every one of the four CD4+ subsets in Type 1 diabetes patients.

Expressed TCRB transcripts were sequenced because the entire RNA isolate underwent reverse transcription. This table comes from immunoSEQ multiplex PCR, and its TCRdb copy is limited to in-frame clones, with some not included. The table records 200,000 to 250,000 clones, 16% of them present only once. Their target antigens are unknown. The sample comprised naive CD4+ T cells from blood. The receptors stem from a young man with type 1 diabetes.

This clone came up a few times. The genes are TRBV4-3 and TRBJ2-7; D call uncertain. The germline gives CDR1 LGHNA, CDR2 YSLEER. This CDR3 contains 15 residues. V gave up 1 base and J gave up 2 bases, with 12 bases separating them. In DNA, the CDR3 is TGCGCCAGCAGCCAAGTTCAGTTAGGCGCCTACGAGCAGTACTTC. Translation: CASSQVQLGAYEQYF.

The gene calls are TRBV29-1 and TRBJ2-1, with TRBD2 matching over 11 bases. J was trimmed by 0 bases and V by 5 bases; bases with no gene match: 15. This CDR3 region has 19 residues. CDR1 and CDR2 (germline): SQVTM, ANQGSEA. The chain's CDR3 is CSVLSAGTSGFPSYNEQFF. CDR3 sequence (DNA): TGCAGCGTTTTGTCAGCCGGGACTAGCGGTTTTCCCTCCTACAATGAGCAGTTCTTC.

In regard to this clone: Within the sample, other DNA sequences also encode this same CDR3. The V gene is TRBV29-1, the J gene TRBJ2-7; D unclear. V lost 6 bases to trimming and J lost 4 bases, with 10 bases between them. The germline V gene encodes CDR1 SQVTM and CDR2 ANQGSEA. The CDR3 totals 11 residues. DNA for the CDR3: TGCAGCGTCAGGACCGCATACGAGCAGTACTTC. It translates to CSVRTAYEQYF.

This clone has more than one count but fewer than ten. The V and J genes are TRBV19 and TRBJ2-1; 11 nucleotides line up with TRBD2. Germline V gene data show CDR1 as LNHDA and CDR2 as SQIVND (reference sequence). The CDR3 consists of 15 residues. V dropped 7 bases and J dropped 8; count of bases not matched to a gene: 10. CDR3 coding DNA: TGTGCCAGTAACCTGGGGACTAGCGGAAGGGATGAGCAGTTCTTC. Translated: CASNLGTSGRDEQFF.

The chain is built from TRBV11-1 and TRBJ1-2, with D tentatively TRBD1 (5 bases). Germline CDR1 SGHAT, CDR2 FQDESV (reference sequence). The CDR3 extends over 15 amino acids. Trimming took 10 bases from V and 2 from J, leaving 20 bases between them. For the CDR3, the DNA is TGTGCCACCTCCACCCTGGGCAGGGCCAACTATGGCTACACCTTC. Its translation: CATSTLGRANYGYTF.

The chain couples TRBV15 to TRBJ2-3; 8 bases agree with TRBD1. This CDR3 spans 14 amino acids. The trim removed 7 bases at V and 5 bases at J, leaving 8 bases unmatched. Germline CDR1 reads LNHNV; CDR2 reads YYDKDF (reference sequence). CDR3 nucleotide sequence: TGTGCCACCAACCAGGGGGCGTATGGAGATACGCAGTATTTT. Protein sequence: CATNQGAYGDTQYF.

Concerning this clone: Since no conserved phenylalanine or tryptophan closes the CDR3, a read error is the likely cause. No DNA is shown, since the ends of the CDR3 on it are uncertain; the CDR3 is the one TCRdb lists. The chain has TRBV7-9 and TRBJ1-1. Germline V gene lookup returns CDR1 SEHNR and CDR2 FQNEAQ (reference sequence). The CDR3 totals 13 residues, both ends included. The CDR3 region is CASSLEATQPMTY.

V usage is TRBV29-1 and J usage is TRBJ1-3; no clear D gene. CDR1 and CDR2 from the germline V gene are SQVTM and ANQGSEA. The CDR3 extends over 13 amino acids. The V and J ends lost 3 bases and 0 bases respectively, with 6 bases between them. Written as DNA, the CDR3 is TGCAGCGTTGAGGAGAGCTCTGGAAACACCATATATTTT. Translating it yields CSVEESSGNTIYF. Drawing the rest from reference TRBV29-1 and TRBJ1-3, the complete variable domain is SAVISQKPSRDICQRGTSLTIQCQVDSQVTMMFWYRQQPGQSLTLIATANQGSEATYESGFVIDKFPISRPNLTFSTLTVSNMSPEDSSIYLCSVEESSGNTIYFGEGSWLTVV.

This chain connects TRBV5-6 to TRBJ2-3; D is possibly TRBD1 or TRBD2 (5 bases each). The CDR3 has 13 amino acids. CDR1 and CDR2 (germline): SGHDT, YYEEEE. V was trimmed by 6 bases and J by 4 bases, leaving 12 bases between them. CDR3 amino acids: CASISRGADTQYF. CDR3 DNA sequence: TGTGCCAGCATCTCCCGAGGGGCAGATACGCAGTATTTT.

The CDR3 nucleotides read TGTGCCAGCAGTTGGGTTAGCGGGTCGCCCCACCGAGATACGCAGTATTTT. This encodes CASSWVSGSPHRDTQYF. The V call is TRBV28, the J call TRBJ2-3; 7 bases match TRBD2. Per germline, CDR1 MDHEN and CDR2 SYDVKM. The V and J ends lost 4 bases and 5 bases, in that order; junction bases with no gene match: 15. The CDR3 has 17 residues.

The chain uses TRBV30 and TRBJ1-5, with 9 bases identical to TRBD1. The CDR3 totals 14 residues. CDR1 is GTSNPN, CDR2 SVGIG, per germline (reference sequence). With V trimmed by 2 bases and J by 7 bases, 6 bases remained unmatched. The CDR3 protein is CAWSPGQGEQPQHF. CDR3 nucleotide sequence: TGTGCCTGGAGTCCGGGACAGGGAGAGCAGCCCCAGCATTTT.

The chain combines TRBV30 with TRBJ2-3; 8 nucleotides match TRBD1. This CDR3 has 17 amino acids. With 0 bases clipped from V and 1 base from J, the junction kept 9 bases outside the gene matches. CDR1 is GTSNPN and CDR2 is SVGIG in the germline V gene (reference sequence). CDR3 amino acids: CAWSVILGGQGTDTQYF. The CDR3 DNA reads as TGTGCCTGGAGTGTAATACTAGGGGGACAGGGCACAGATACGCAGTATTTT.

V usage is TRBV28 and J usage is TRBJ2-7; 7 nucleotides align to TRBD1. CDR1 MDHEN and CDR2 SYDVKM come from the germline V gene. V shed 7 bases and J 2 bases; nucleotides not matched to a gene: 5. The CDR3 is 13 residues long. Here the CDR3 DNA reads TGTGCCAGCAAGGGGACAGTTACCTACGAGCAGTACTTC. It translates to CASKGTVTYEQYF.

This clone has just a few counts. The chain uses TRBV18 and TRBJ2-7; TRBD2 agrees at 8 bases. CDR1 KGHSH and CDR2 LQKENI come from the germline V gene. The CDR3 loop spans 17 amino acids. V gave up 1 base and J gave up 0 bases; unmatched junction bases: 8. The CDR3 DNA follows: TGTGCCAGCTCACCACGCGGGAGGCCTCACGCCTCCTACGAGCAGTACTTC. It translates to CASSPRGRPHASYEQYF.